Listed below are T cell receptor beta chains from one sample, sequenced in a study of blood T cell repertoires in COVID-19. Profiled with immunoSEQ multiplex PCR; TCRdb holds only in-frame clones, not every one. The data hold fewer than 80,000 clones, with about 88% observed a single time. The specimen was peripheral blood. Receptors originate from a human donor in a cohort sampled during active COVID-19. The CDR3 runs from the conserved cysteine through the conserved F or W. The D gene is left open where the match is weak. The size entry is marked missing in some rows and otherwise reads once, few, many or a size class.

CDR3 protein,CDR3 DNA,CDR3 length,V gene,J gene,D gene,clone size
CASSQLTGCAEKLFF,TGCGCCAGCAGTCAACTGACAGGGTGTGCTGAAAAACTGTTTTTT,15,TRBV23-1,TRBJ1-4,TRBD1,.
CAIRKQGEATEAFF,TGTGCCATCAGAAAACAGGGTGAAGCCACTGAAGCTTTCTTT,14,TRBV10-3,TRBJ1-1,.,.
CASNSVGLRTTEAFF,TGTGCCAGCAACTCTGTGGGACTTCGGACCACTGAAGCTTTCTTT,15,TRBV7-9,TRBJ1-1,.,.
CASSSSGYSNQPQHF,TGTGCCAGCAGCTCTTCCGGGTATAGCAATCAGCCCCAGCATTTT,15,TRBV5-6,TRBJ1-5,.,.
CSVSNSGSTDTQYF,TGCAGCGTTAGCAATAGCGGCAGCACAGATACGCAGTATTTT,14,TRBV29-1,TRBJ2-3,.,.
CASSQEGDTQYF,TGTGCCAGCAGCCAGGAGGGAGATACGCAGTATTTT,12,TRBV5-4,TRBJ2-3,.,.
CASSPEQGITNTEAFF,TGTGCCAGCAGCCCAGAACAGGGGATAACGAACACTGAAGCTTTCTTT,16,TRBV7-9,TRBJ1-1,TRBD1,once
CASSDDRGGMATQYF,TGTGCCAGCAGTGATGACAGGGGGGGCATGGCTACGCAGTATTTT,15,TRBV2,TRBJ2-3,TRBD1,.
CASSLPPTTAGELFF,TGCGCCAGCAGCCTCCCCCCCACCACGGCCGGGGAGCTGTTTTTT,15,TRBV5-1,TRBJ2-2,.,.
CASSIGHRENEKLFF,TGTGCCAGCTCGATAGGGCACAGGGAAAATGAAAAACTGTTTTTT,15,TRBV18,TRBJ1-4,.,few
CSVEGESGIYGYTF,TGCAGCGTTGAAGGGGAGAGTGGGATCTATGGCTACACCTTC,14,TRBV29-1,TRBJ1-2,.,.
CASSDSGGATDTQYF,TGCGCCAGCAGCGACAGCGGGGGGGCCACAGATACGCAGTATTTT,15,TRBV5-1,TRBJ2-3,TRBD2,.
CSVDTGVNAYEQYF,TGCAGCGTTGATACCGGAGTCAACGCCTACGAGCAGTACTTC,14,TRBV29-1,TRBJ2-7,.,.
CASSSLGPPESTDTQYF,TGTGCCAGCAGCTCACTAGGGCCCCCCGAAAGCACAGATACGCAGTATTTT,17,TRBV2,TRBJ2-3,.,.
CASSYDRRSYGYTF,TGTGCCAGCAGCTACGACAGGCGCAGCTATGGCTACACCTTC,14,TRBV7-2,TRBJ1-2,.,.
CASSQYLRSEYLSYEQYF,TGTGCCAGCAGCCAATACCTGAGGTCCGAGTACCTTTCCTACGAGCAGTACTTC,18,TRBV3-1/TRBV3-2,TRBJ2-7,.,.
CASSLYAGGGNIQYF,TGTGCCAGCAGCTTATATGCGGGCGGGGGGAACATTCAGTACTTC,15,TRBV7-8,TRBJ2-4,TRBD2,once
CASSLETGKLFF,TGTGCCAGCAGCTTAGAGACAGGAAAACTGTTTTTT,12,TRBV7-2,TRBJ1-4,.,.
CASSQNLAGSGETQYF,TGTGCCAGCAGCCAGAACCTAGCGGGATCTGGGGAGACCCAGTACTTC,16,TRBV3-1/TRBV3-2,TRBJ2-5,TRBD2,.
CASSLGQKNNSPLHF,TGTGCCAGCAGCCTTGGACAGAAGAATAATTCACCCCTCCACTTT,15,TRBV6-5,TRBJ1-6,.,.
CASSPLARPEGITDTQYF,TGTGCCAGCAGCCCTCTAGCGCGGCCCGAGGGGATCACAGATACGCAGTATTTT,18,TRBV9,TRBJ2-3,.,once
CASSLLGTGDNRHTKTNYGYTF,TGTGCCAGCAGCCTCCTAGGGACAGGGGATAACAGGCACACCAAGACCAACTATGGCTACACCTTC,22,TRBV6-2/TRBV6-3,TRBJ1-2,TRBD1,.
CASSQDPRGSIQLNYGYTF,TGCGCCAGCAGCCAAGATCCCAGGGGGAGCATTCAGTTAAACTATGGCTACACCTTC,19,TRBV4-1,TRBJ1-2,TRBD1,.